A single T cell receptor (beta chain) is shown here with its context. Its antigen is unidentified. This specimen comes from a study of CD8 T cells in ankylosing spondylitis. MiXCR, run by TCRdb on the 5' RACE reads, gives a single entry per CDR3 protein. The sample includes just over 150,000 distinct CDR3 sequences, roughly 18% of them seen just once. Study-wide results and caveats: Clones tied to disease were said to be significantly enriched in matched ankylosing spondylitis synovial fluid. Disease-linked clones were found to be CD8+ and relatively rare in peripheral blood.

CDR3 length equals 15 residues. V lost 6 bases, J lost 0 bases, and 6 bases stayed unmatched. Germline V lookup: CDR1 MGHDK, CDR2 SYGVNS. The sequencing sample was made of blood, either unsorted or a sorted T cell fraction (not recorded which). This rearrangement joins TRBV25-1 to TRBJ2-7, with 9 bases matching TRBD2. This clonotype was sampled from a male donor with ankylosing spondylitis or in good health (not recorded which). CDR3 coding DNA: TGTGCCAGCAGACGTAGCGGGAGTACCTCCTACGAGCAGTACTTC. It encodes CASRRSGSTSYEQYF.